The 23 T cell receptor beta chains below all came from one sample that was sequenced in a study of CD8+ T cells in alopecia areata. Investigators isolated RNA and reverse transcribed it into cDNA to act as the sequencing template. The repertoire was sequenced with immunoSEQ multiplex PCR; TCRdb's copy has only in-frame clones and lacks some. Among around 120,000 clones listed, 50% to 75% were seen once. Treatment described: oral pan-JAK inhibitor, 5-10 mg twice daily. Specimen: CD8+ T cells sorted from blood, collected at week 4, from a patient treated with tofacitinib. Receptors originate from a human donor with alopecia areata.

The CDR3 is CASSRDRGGTEAFF. DNA of the CDR3: TGCGCCAGCAGCCGGGACAGGGGAGGTACTGAAGCTTTCTTT. The rearrangement joins TRBV4-3 to TRBJ1-1; TRBD1 agrees at 10 bases. CDR3 length: 14 residues. V lost 4 bases and J lost 5; bases outside the gene matches: 4. The germline V gene encodes CDR1 LGHNA and CDR2 YSLEER.

This clone was seen a handful of times. V is TRBV29-1 and J is TRBJ2-7; unclear D gene. The CDR3 loop spans 12 amino acids. Trimming removed 7 bases from V and 3 bases from J, with 13 bases in between. From germline, CDR1 is SQVTM and CDR2 ANQGSEA. The CDR3 protein is CSARLPGYEQYF. In DNA form, the CDR3 reads TGCAGCGCCAGACTGCCGGGCTACGAGCAGTACTTC.

The chain uses TRBV5-6 and TRBJ2-1; D not certain. The ends were cut back, 4 bases at V and 5 bases at J, with 13 bases in the middle. The V gene's germline CDR1 is SGHDT and CDR2 YYEEEE. The CDR3 totals 14 residues. The CDR3 here is CASSAHDPDNEQFF. Written as DNA, the CDR3 is TGTGCCAGCAGCGCTCACGACCCGGACAATGAGCAGTTCTTC.

The chain has TRBV4-1 and TRBJ2-7, with TRBD2 as a possible D gene (6 bases). V was pared by 1 base and J by 0 bases, with 16 bases between. Per the germline V gene, CDR1 is MGHRA and CDR2 is YSYEKL. The CDR3 runs to 17 residues. CDR3 bases: TGCGCCAGCAGCCAAGCACCTATAGCGGAAAACTCCTACGAGCAGTACTTC. This sequence encodes CASSQAPIAENSYEQYF.

The chain combines TRBV30 with TRBJ2-5, with 11 bases that match TRBD2. Looked up from germline, CDR1 is GTSNPN and CDR2 is SVGIG (reference sequence). V shed 3 bases and J 5 bases; nucleotides not matched to a gene: 2. CDR3 length: 13 residues. The CDR3 DNA reads as TGTGCCTGGAGGGCTAGCGGGGGGGAGACCCAGTACTTC. Amino acid sequence: CAWRASGGETQYF. Looking up the rest from reference TRBV30 and TRBJ2-5 gives the full variable domain: SQTIHQWPATLVQPVGSPLSLECTVEGTSNPNLYWYRQAAGRGLQLLFYSVGIGQISSEVPQNLSASRPQDRQFILSSKKLLLSDSGFYLCAWRASGGETQYFGPGTRLLVL.

The V gene is TRBV29-1, the J gene TRBJ2-1; TRBD2 is a possible D gene (6 bases). The germline gives CDR1 SQVTM, CDR2 ANQGSEA. Trimming removed 4 bases at V and 6 bases at J, with 25 bases between. This CDR3 has 17 amino acids. Written as DNA, the CDR3 is TGCAGCGTTGGCGGGGCCGTAAATCCCGGGGACTTCAATGAGCAGTTCTTC. Protein sequence: CSVGGAVNPGDFNEQFF.

The J gene is TRBJ2-2, the V gene TRBV19; D not certain. The CDR3 spans 14 residues. Germline loops: CDR1 LNHDA, CDR2 SQIVND (reference sequence). The V and J ends lost 3 bases and 3 bases respectively, with 8 bases between them. DNA of the CDR3: TGTGCCAGTAGTATCGGAAGATACACCGGGGAGCTGTTTTTT. Encoded protein: CASSIGRYTGELFF. The whole variable domain, filled in from reference TRBV19 and TRBJ2-2, reads DGGITQSPKYLFRKEGQNVTLSCEQNLNHDAMYWYRQDPGQGLRLIYYSQIVNDFQKGDIAEGYSVSREKKESFPLTVTSAQKNPTAFYLCASSIGRYTGELFFGEGSRLTVL.

In this sample, this clone turned up a few times. This chain links TRBV29-1 with TRBJ2-5; the match to TRBD2 covers 9 bases. There are 16 residues in the CDR3. Germline trimming cut 4 bases from V and 7 bases from J; bases unmatched to any gene: 16. Germline loops: CDR1 SQVTM, CDR2 ANQGSEA. As DNA, the CDR3 is TGCAGCGTTGTGGCGCGGGGGGGCGGAGCGGTAGCGACCCAGTACTTC. It encodes CSVVARGGGAVATQYF.

The chain links TRBV7-9 to TRBJ2-2; D ambiguous. The CDR3 has 12 residues. The germline V gene has CDR1 SEHNR and CDR2 FQNEAQ (reference sequence). V was shortened by 5 bases and J by 6 bases, with 7 bases between the two germline ends. The DNA for the CDR3 is TGTGCCAGCAGCCCCACGCCCGGGGAGCTGTTTTTT. It specifies CASSPTPGELFF. Supplemented by reference TRBV7-9 and TRBJ2-2, the full variable domain reads DTGVSQNPRHKITKRGQNVTFRCDPISEHNRLYWYRQTLGQGPEFLTYFQNEAQLEKSRLLSDRFSAERPKGSFSTLEIQRTEQGDSAMYLCASSPTPGELFFGEGSRLTVL.

A remark on this clone: One end of the junction does not line up with germline, which may come from a read error. The rearrangement uses TRBV6-6 and TRBJ2-7; D remains ambiguous. The CDR3 runs 11 residues. Germline V CDR1 and CDR2: MNHNY, SVGAGI (reference sequence). The chain's CDR3 is CASSYSSEQYF. CDR3 sequence (DNA): TGTGCCAGCAGTTACTCCTCCGAGCAGTACTTC.

This clone was counted only a few times. The chain is built from TRBV29-1 and TRBJ1-1; unclear D gene. CDR3 length: 14 residues. Germline CDR1 is SQVTM and CDR2 is ANQGSEA. The V end was cut by 5 bases, the J end by 0 bases, with 13 bases between. The CDR3 sequence: CSVPHGIMNTEAFF. CDR3 nucleotides: TGCAGCGTTCCACACGGTATCATGAACACTGAAGCTTTCTTT.

V and J are TRBV30 and TRBJ1-2; D unresolved. The germline gives CDR1 GTSNPN, CDR2 SVGIG (reference sequence). The CDR3 totals 12 residues. The V gene lost 0 bases and the J gene lost 4 bases, with 6 bases spanning the gap. In DNA, the CDR3 is TGTGCCTGGAGTGTACCAGCCTATGGCTACACCTTC. Encoded protein: CAWSVPAYGYTF.

Concerning this clone: Other DNA sequences of this sample code for an identical CDR3. The chain has TRBV4-1 and TRBJ2-3; D unclear. V lost 3 bases and J 4 bases, leaving 5 bases between the germline ends. This CDR3 spans 12 amino acids. From germline, CDR1 is MGHRA and CDR2 YSYEKL. The CDR3 DNA reads as TGCGCCAGCAGCCAGGCCGCAGATACGCAGTATTTT. This translates into CASSQAADTQYF.

The chain recombines TRBV5-6 with TRBJ1-5; unclear D gene. V was cut by 0 bases and J by 0 bases, with 7 bases left in between. The CDR3 runs to 15 residues. The germline V gene encodes CDR1 SGHDT and CDR2 YYEEEE. The CDR3 reads CASSLAGASNQPQHF. DNA of the CDR3: TGTGCCAGCAGCTTGGCGGGCGCTAGCAATCAGCCCCAGCATTTT.

The chain joins TRBV5-1 to TRBJ2-7; D not certain. The CDR3 runs 13 residues. V lost 0 bases to trimming and J lost 4 bases, with 8 bases between them. The V gene's germline CDR1 is SGHRS and CDR2 YFSETQ. The chain's CDR3 is CASSLGPAYEQYF. For the CDR3, the DNA is TGCGCCAGCAGCTTGGGCCCTGCTTACGAGCAGTACTTC.

This clone was observed many times. This sequence joins TRBV5-4 and TRBJ2-7, with 7 bases that match TRBD1. The CDR3 totals 14 residues. The V gene's germline CDR1 is SGHNT and CDR2 YYREEE (reference sequence). The V segment lost 4 bases and the J segment 2 bases; nucleotides outside the gene matches: 6. CDR3 region: CASSPDRVAYEQYF. As DNA, the CDR3 is TGTGCCAGCAGCCCCGACAGGGTAGCCTACGAGCAGTACTTC. Filled out from reference TRBV5-4 and TRBJ2-7, the complete variable domain reads ETGVTQSPTHLIKTRGQQVTLRCSSQSGHNTVSWYQQALGQGPQFIFQYYREEENGRGNFPPRFSGLQFPNYSSELNVNALELDDSALYLCASSPDRVAYEQYFGPGTRLTVT.

The genes are TRBV30 and TRBJ2-7; 8 positions match TRBD1. The J segment lost 7 bases and the V segment lost 0 bases, leaving 8 bases of the junction unmatched. The length of the CDR3 is 14 residues. CDR1 is GTSNPN, CDR2 SVGIG, per germline (reference sequence). The CDR3 nucleotides are TGTGCCTGGAGTGTAGGACAGGGTGCGGAAGAGCAGTACTTC. It yields the protein CAWSVGQGAEEQYF.

This clone was found a few times. The chain uses TRBV7-9 and TRBJ2-3, with TRBD2 as a possible D gene (6 bases). The CDR3 extends over 13 amino acids. Per the germline V gene, CDR1 is SEHNR and CDR2 is FQNEAQ (reference sequence). Trimming left V 8 bases short and J 9 bases short, with 18 bases between. CDR3 amino acids: CASDPSPTRTQYF. The CDR3 region has the DNA TGTGCCAGCGACCCCTCTCCGACTAGAACGCAGTATTTT.

The chain uses TRBV10-3 and TRBJ1-1; D is ambiguous. The germline V and J ends were trimmed by 2 bases and 3 bases, with 13 bases remaining between them. The length of the CDR3 is 15 residues. Germline V gene lookup returns CDR1 ENHRY and CDR2 SYGVKD. In DNA, the CDR3 is TGTGCCATCAGTGAGCCCCCCAGAAAGGACACTGAAGCTTTCTTT. Protein sequence: CAISEPPRKDTEAFF.

The gene calls are TRBV29-1 and TRBJ2-7, with 8 nucleotides matching TRBD1. Trimming cost V 3 bases and J 0 bases; bases outside gene matches: 7. Germline V gene data show CDR1 as SQVTM and CDR2 as ANQGSEA. The CDR3 loop spans 15 amino acids. The CDR3: CSVEEPQGDSYEQYF. Here the CDR3 DNA reads TGCAGCGTTGAGGAACCACAGGGGGACTCCTACGAGCAGTACTTC.

This chain uses TRBV27 with TRBJ2-5; 12 nucleotides agree with TRBD2. J gave up 9 bases and V 4 bases, and 6 bases lay outside the gene matches. Germline V gene lookup returns CDR1 MNHEY and CDR2 SMNVEV (reference sequence). The CDR3 is 14 residues long. CDR3 coding DNA: TGTGCCAGCAGTTCTAGCGGGGGGGCGACGGCCCAGTACTTC. Translating it yields CASSSSGGATAQYF.

This sequence joins TRBV28 and TRBJ1-2; D call uncertain. The germline V gene has CDR1 MDHEN and CDR2 SYDVKM. CDR3 length: 14 residues. Between the trimmed V and J ends, which lost 4 bases and 4 bases, there was a span of 13 bases. CDR3 sequence: CASSSSLVVYGYTF. The CDR3 nucleotides read TGTGCCAGCAGTTCGTCCCTGGTAGTCTATGGCTACACCTTC.

This clone was seen only once. Other DNA sequences from this sample encode an identical CDR3 as well. CDR3 sequence (DNA): TGTGCCAGCAGCCAAGATCGAGGGGGTTACGAGCAGTACTTC. Translation gives CASSQDRGGYEQYF. The rearrangement joins TRBV4-2 to TRBJ2-7, with TRBD1 as a possible D gene (6 bases). The germline V gene encodes CDR1 LGHNA and CDR2 YNFKEQ. The CDR3 length is 14 residues. V was trimmed by 0 bases and J by 4 bases, leaving 10 bases between them.